This T cell receptor (beta chain) was sequenced in a study of CD8 T cells in ankylosing spondylitis. Study-wide findings and caveats: For ankylosing spondylitis blood, a TCR beta motif of several highly homologous variants appeared characteristic. Significantly higher representation of disease-linked clones was reported for matched ankylosing spondylitis synovial fluid.

As the method for making TCR beta libraries, quantitative 5'-RACE with molecular barcodes was used. From the 5' RACE reads, TCRdb called clonotypes with MiXCR, one entry per CDR3 protein. The profile shows about 480,000 distinct CDR3 sequences, 17% of them singletons. V was clipped by 6 bases and J by 5 bases, with 10 bases between them. The CDR3 covers 13 residues. In germline, CDR1 is MNHEY, CDR2 SVGEGT. This clonotype was seen ten or more times. What it binds is not known. This sequence joins TRBV6-2 or TRBV6-3 and TRBJ2-2; D might be TRBD1 (6 bases). This receptor was identified in a male donor with ankylosing spondylitis. What was sequenced was blood, either unsorted or a sorted T cell fraction (not recorded which). The CDR3 nucleotides read TGTGCCAGCAGAAACAGGGTTACCGGGGAGCTGTTTTTT. As protein: CASRNRVTGELFF.